This entry lists 12 T cell receptor beta chains sequenced from one sample in a study of T cell clonality in common variable immunodeficiency. Sequencing was performed with immunoSEQ multiplex PCR; in TCRdb, only in-frame clones are kept and a portion is missing. Recorded here are about 35,000 clones, none singletons. Sequences were obtained from peripheral blood mononuclear cells. The receptors come from a person aged 18 to 70 in good health.

The sample holds many counts of this clone. Coverage ceases 3 residues before the CDR3 finishes, and the germline J gene fills in the end. The genes are TRBV5-1 and TRBJ1-2; D is perhaps TRBD1 (5 bases). The CDR3 has 16 amino acids. Germline CDR1 SGHRS, CDR2 YFSETQ. Deletions cut 0 bases from V and 3 bases from J, with 15 bases between. The CDR3: CASSLEGAGTDYGYTF. The CDR3 DNA, read in part, is TGCGCCAGCAGCTTGGAAGGGGCAGGTACCGACTATGGC.

This clone was found many times. The read finishes 3 residues shy of the CDR3 end, and the germline J gene is used to complete it. V and J are TRBV30 and TRBJ1-5, with D tentatively TRBD1 (6 bases). V was clipped by 2 bases and J by 5 bases, with 10 bases between them. The V gene's germline CDR1 is GTSNPN and CDR2 SVGIG (reference sequence). The CDR3 runs to 13 residues. The CDR3 region is CAWSRTAYQPQHF. CDR3 DNA, as far as it was read: TGTGCCTGGAGTCGGACAGCGTATCAGCCC.

This clone was counted ten times or more. The read terminates 3 residues before the CDR3 end, so the remaining end is supplied by the germline J gene. The rearrangement joins TRBV20-1 to TRBJ2-7, with TRBD1 matching 10 bases. Germline V gene data show CDR1 as DFQATT and CDR2 as SNEGSKA (reference sequence). J was trimmed by 4 bases and V by 4 bases; bases with no gene match: 4. The CDR3 contains 13 residues. The CDR3 DNA, read in part, is TGCAGTGCTACCGGGACAGGGGTATACGAG. It is translated as CSATGTGVYE. The CDR3, in full, reads CSATGTGVYEQYF.

The table lists this clone with many counts. The missing CDR3 end, 3 residues past where the read stops, is filled in from the germline J gene. The chain has TRBV19 and TRBJ1-4; 9 bases agree with TRBD1. The CDR3 has 15 residues. In germline, CDR1 is LNHDA, CDR2 SQIVND (reference sequence). The J segment lost 8 bases and the V segment lost 6 bases, leaving 10 bases of the junction unmatched. The CDR3 spells CASRRSGTGREKLFF. The sequenced part of the CDR3 DNA is TGTGCCAGTAGGAGATCCGGGACAGGGAGGGAAAAA.

This clone was observed at least ten times. The CDR3 extends 3 residues past the end of the read, so its final part is completed from the germline J gene. The chain couples TRBV2 to TRBJ1-6; D is possibly TRBD1 (6 bases). This CDR3 spans 18 amino acids. Germline CDR1 reads SNHLY; CDR2 reads FYNNEI. Trimming cost V 3 bases and J 0 bases, with 15 bases left between them. Incomplete CDR3 DNA: TGTGCCAGCAGTGAGGGGACAAGCCCGAGCTCCTATAATTCACCC. Amino acid sequence: CASSEGTSPSSYNSP. The whole CDR3 is CASSEGTSPSSYNSPLHF.

At least ten counts were recorded for this clone. The read ends 3 residues before the CDR3 terminus; that terminus is restored from the germline J gene. V usage is TRBV5-1 and J usage is TRBJ2-1; no clear D gene. V dropped 4 bases and J dropped 2 bases, with 7 bases sitting between them. The CDR3 is made up of 13 amino acids. The germline gives CDR1 SGHRS, CDR2 YFSETQ. The CDR3 sequence is CASSPRPYNEQFF. CDR3 bases read: TGCGCCAGCAGCCCGCGCCCCTACAATGAG.

In this sample, this clone turned up many times. The sequenced CDR3 bases are TGTGCCATCAGGAGCGGGACCTCCTACGAG. Translation gives CAIRSGTSYE. The full CDR3 sequence reads CAIRSGTSYEQYF. This sequence joins TRBV10-3 and TRBJ2-7, with TRBD2 identical over 7 bases. The sequence runs out 3 residues before the end of the CDR3; the remainder is reconstructed from the germline J gene. Germline values: CDR1 ENHRY, CDR2 SYGVKD. CDR3 size: 13 residues. Germline trimming cut 6 bases from V and 0 bases from J; bases unmatched to any gene: 2.

This clone was seen at least ten times. The read comes to an end 3 residues before the CDR3 does, leaving the germline J gene to fill in the end. The chain recombines TRBV7-8 with TRBJ1-1, with 7 bases identical to TRBD1. Germline V gene data show CDR1 as SGHVS and CDR2 as FQNEAQ. The CDR3 consists of 14 residues. V dropped 5 bases and J dropped 7; count of bases not matched to a gene: 10. CDR3 protein: CASSPLTGLLEAFF. CDR3 DNA, as far as it was read: TGTGCCAGCAGCCCGCTGACAGGGCTACTTGAA.

This clone appeared many times. Sequencing ends 3 residues short of the CDR3 end; the germline J gene provides the rest. The V gene is TRBV5-5, the J gene TRBJ1-2; 9 positions match TRBD1. This CDR3 contains 14 residues. Trimming cost V 2 bases and J 2 bases; bases outside gene matches: 1. Germline assignment: CDR1 SGHKS and CDR2 YYEKEE (reference sequence). The CDR3 here is CASSFDRGNYGYTF. Incomplete CDR3 DNA: TGTGCCAGCAGCTTCGACAGGGGGAACTATGGC.

On this clone: The read terminates 3 residues before the CDR3 end, so the remaining end is supplied by the germline J gene. The V and J genes are TRBV30 and TRBJ1-2, with D maybe TRBD1 (5 bases). The CDR3 has 16 amino acids. Germline CDR1 GTSNPN, CDR2 SVGIG (reference sequence). The DNA read from the CDR3 is TGTGCCTGGAGTACCCCCAGGGTGGGGCGGTCCTACGAA. This translates into CAWSTPRVGRSYE. The full CDR3 protein is CAWSTPRVGRSYEYTF.

This clone was found many times. The sequenced part of the CDR3 DNA is TGTGCCAGCAGCCATATATTCGGACAGATGAACACTGAA. As protein: CASSHIFGQMNTE. The entire CDR3 sequence reads CASSHIFGQMNTEAFF. The chain joins TRBV4-2 to TRBJ1-1; tentative D call: TRBD1 (6 bases). From the germline J gene comes the end of the CDR3, since the read stops 3 residues before it. CDR1 LGHNA and CDR2 YNFKEQ come from the germline V gene. This CDR3 has 16 amino acids. The ends were cut back, 3 bases at V and 0 bases at J, with 14 bases in the middle.

At least ten counts were recorded for this clone. The read stops 3 residues short of the end of the CDR3; the missing end is completed from the germline J gene. The chain couples TRBV10-3 to TRBJ1-2; TRBD1 matches at 7 bases. The CDR3 spans 20 residues. Per the germline V gene, CDR1 is ENHRY and CDR2 is SYGVKD. Losses at the gene ends were 0 bases for V and 1 base for J; bases not matched to a gene: 17. The CDR3 DNA, read in part, is TGTGCCATCAGTGAGTCGCTGCAAGAACCGACGGGACAGCTTAACTATGGC. Translation gives CAISESLQEPTGQLNYG. The whole CDR3 sequence is CAISESLQEPTGQLNYGYTF.